The rows below give T cell receptor beta chains drawn from one sample of a study of PD-1 blockade in classical Hodgkin lymphoma. TCRdb keeps only in-frame clones here, not all; method: immunoSEQ multiplex PCR. The profile shows about 9,700 clones, nearly 85% of them singletons. The starting material was peripheral blood mononuclear cells (PBMCs), obtained before the fourth cycle of nivolumab. The receptors originated from a human donor with classical Hodgkin lymphoma. CDR3s include the opening cysteine and the closing phenylalanine or tryptophan. Each record gives: V gene, D gene, clone size, J gene, CDR3 protein, CDR3 DNA. A D gene is named only where the DNA matches it firmly. Only part of the rows carry a size: once, few, many, or a class if the clone is expanded.

v_gene: TRBV7-2; d_gene: -; abundance: -; j_gene: TRBJ1-5; CDR3aa: CASSPSNQPQHF; CDR3nt: TGTGCCAGCAGCCCTAGCAATCAGCCCCAGCATTTT
v_gene: TRBV19; d_gene: -; abundance: -; j_gene: TRBJ1-2; CDR3aa: CASSMQTANYSYTF; CDR3nt: TGTGCCAGTAGTATGCAGACAGCTAACTATAGCTACACCTTC
v_gene: TRBV6-5; d_gene: -; abundance: few; j_gene: TRBJ1-1; CDR3aa: CASSSLDQSTDTEAFF; CDR3nt: TGTGCCAGCAGTTCTCTGGACCAAAGTACGGACACTGAAGCTTTCTTT
v_gene: TRBV19; d_gene: TRBD1; abundance: -; j_gene: TRBJ1-2; CDR3aa: CASRDTGTGLGYTF; CDR3nt: TGTGCCAGTAGGGACACCGGGACAGGTCTTGGCTACACCTTC
v_gene: TRBV7-3; d_gene: TRBD1; abundance: -; j_gene: TRBJ1-1; CDR3aa: CASSLVGGGVTEAFF; CDR3nt: TGTGCCAGCAGCTTAGTCGGAGGGGGCGTCACTGAAGCTTTCTTT
v_gene: TRBV11-2; d_gene: TRBD1; abundance: -; j_gene: TRBJ1-4; CDR3aa: CASSLDQQGAANEKLFF; CDR3nt: TGTGCCAGCAGCTTAGATCAACAGGGGGCGGCTAATGAAAAACTGTTTTTT
v_gene: TRBV19; d_gene: -; abundance: -; j_gene: TRBJ1-2; CDR3aa: CASSLPRTGFRAYGYTF; CDR3nt: TGTGCCAGTAGTCTCCCCCGCACAGGGTTTCGGGCCTATGGCTACACCTTC
v_gene: TRBV10-2; d_gene: TRBD1; abundance: -; j_gene: TRBJ2-7; CDR3aa: CASSAGTGGPYEQYF; CDR3nt: TGCGCCAGCAGTGCCGGGACAGGGGGCCCCTACGAGCAGTACTTC
v_gene: TRBV6-1; d_gene: -; abundance: once; j_gene: TRBJ2-7; CDR3aa: CASSEQGYEQYF; CDR3nt: TGTGCCAGCAGTGAACAGGGCTACGAGCAGTACTTC
v_gene: TRBV7-2; d_gene: TRBD2; abundance: -; j_gene: TRBJ2-5; CDR3aa: CASSSRGGDETQYF; CDR3nt: TGTGCCAGCAGCTCGCGGGGGGGCGATGAGACCCAGTACTTC
v_gene: TRBV6-1; d_gene: TRBD1; abundance: -; j_gene: TRBJ1-2; CDR3aa: CASRDRGTNYGYTF; CDR3nt: TGTGCCAGCAGGGACAGGGGCACTAACTATGGCTACACCTTC
v_gene: TRBV10-3; d_gene: -; abundance: -; j_gene: TRBJ2-7; CDR3aa: CAISEAGRDPAAF; CDR3nt: TGTGCCATCAGTGAGGCTGGGAGAGACCCTGCTGCCTTC
v_gene: TRBV2; d_gene: -; abundance: -; j_gene: TRBJ1-5; CDR3aa: CASSATPQGSFGNQPQHF; CDR3nt: TGTGCCAGCAGTGCGACACCCCAGGGTTCTTTTGGCAATCAGCCCCAGCATTTT
v_gene: TRBV2; d_gene: -; abundance: -; j_gene: TRBJ1-1; CDR3aa: CASSELGVNTEAFF; CDR3nt: TGTGCCAGCAGTGAACTTGGGGTGAACACTGAAGCTTTCTTT
v_gene: TRBV27; d_gene: -; abundance: -; j_gene: TRBJ1-5; CDR3aa: CASSPLDRLLNQPQHF; CDR3nt: TGTGCCAGCAGTCCCTTAGACAGACTACTCAATCAGCCCCAGCATTTT
v_gene: TRBV11-2; d_gene: TRBD1; abundance: once; j_gene: TRBJ2-2; CDR3aa: CASSLRTSTGRFFAGELFF; CDR3nt: TGTGCCAGCAGTCTAAGGACATCGACAGGGCGTTTTTTTGCCGGGGAGCTGTTTTTT
v_gene: TRBV30; d_gene: TRBD1; abundance: few; j_gene: TRBJ1-1; CDR3aa: CAWRRGDSVDMNTEAFF; CDR3nt: TGTGCCTGGAGACGGGGGGACAGTGTTGACATGAACACTGAAGCTTTCTTT
v_gene: TRBV4-1; d_gene: TRBD2; abundance: -; j_gene: TRBJ2-3; CDR3aa: CASSQLAGGSTDTQYF; CDR3nt: TGCGCCAGCAGTCAACTAGCGGGGGGGAGCACAGATACGCAGTATTTT
v_gene: TRBV29-1; d_gene: -; abundance: -; j_gene: TRBJ1-2; CDR3aa: CSVYGYTF; CDR3nt: TGCAGCGTCTATGGCTACACCTTC
v_gene: TRBV29-1; d_gene: -; abundance: -; j_gene: TRBJ1-3; CDR3aa: CSVPSSGNTIYF; CDR3nt: TGCAGCGTTCCCAGCTCTGGAAACACCATATATTTT
v_gene: TRBV7-8; d_gene: -; abundance: -; j_gene: TRBJ2-5; CDR3aa: CASSSTVRSRETQYF; CDR3nt: TGTGCCAGCAGCTCTACTGTCCGTTCTCGAGAGACCCAGTACTTC
v_gene: TRBV6-5; d_gene: -; abundance: -; j_gene: TRBJ2-7; CDR3aa: CATAPHGGLYEQYF; CDR3nt: TGTGCCACCGCCCCCCACGGGGGTCTCTACGAGCAGTACTTC
v_gene: TRBV15; d_gene: TRBD1; abundance: -; j_gene: TRBJ2-1; CDR3aa: CAISTLLANNRGNYEQFF; CDR3nt: TGTGCCATCTCTACCCTGCTGGCAAACAACAGGGGTAACTATGAGCAGTTCTTC
v_gene: TRBV7-2; d_gene: -; abundance: -; j_gene: TRBJ1-1; CDR3aa: CASSLGPYLNTEAFF; CDR3nt: TGTGCCAGCAGCTTAGGGCCTTACCTGAACACTGAAGCTTTCTTT
v_gene: TRBV5-1; d_gene: -; abundance: -; j_gene: TRBJ1-1; CDR3aa: CASSQHARWDTEAFF; CDR3nt: TGCGCCAGCAGTCAGCACGCGAGATGGGACACTGAAGCTTTCTTT
v_gene: TRBV27; d_gene: -; abundance: -; j_gene: TRBJ1-6; CDR3aa: CASSIDGQFNSPLHF; CDR3nt: TGTGCCAGCAGCATCGACGGACAGTTCAATTCACCCCTCCACTTT
v_gene: TRBV6-1; d_gene: -; abundance: -; j_gene: TRBJ2-7; CDR3aa: CASSYYEQYF; CDR3nt: TGTGCCAGCAGCTACTACGAGCAGTACTTC
v_gene: TRBV19; d_gene: -; abundance: -; j_gene: TRBJ2-7; CDR3aa: CASSPLVQNYEQYF; CDR3nt: TGTGCCAGTAGTCCCCTGGTCCAGAACTACGAGCAGTACTTC
v_gene: TRBV4-2; d_gene: TRBD2; abundance: -; j_gene: TRBJ2-3; CDR3aa: CASSQGLAGGLFVGTDTQYF; CDR3nt: TGTGCCAGCAGCCAAGGACTAGCGGGAGGGCTATTTGTTGGGACAGATACGCAGTATTTT
v_gene: TRBV6-4; d_gene: -; abundance: -; j_gene: TRBJ2-3; CDR3aa: CASSDSYSTDTQYF; CDR3nt: TGTGCCAGCAGTGACTCGTATAGCACAGATACGCAGTATTTT
v_gene: TRBV27; d_gene: TRBD1; abundance: -; j_gene: TRBJ2-1; CDR3aa: CASSLSLPGTGRHEQLF; CDR3nt: TGTGCCAGCAGTTTGTCTTTACCCGGGACAGGGAGGCATGAGCAGCTCTTC
v_gene: TRBV28; d_gene: TRBD2; abundance: -; j_gene: TRBJ2-7; CDR3aa: CASSFSLAVLSYEQYF; CDR3nt: TGTGCCAGCAGTTTCTCTCTAGCGGTTCTGTCCTACGAGCAGTACTTC
v_gene: TRBV29-1; d_gene: -; abundance: -; j_gene: TRBJ2-5; CDR3aa: CSVKGVTQETQYF; CDR3nt: TGCAGCGTTAAGGGGGTGACCCAAGAGACCCAGTACTTC
v_gene: TRBV5-1; d_gene: -; abundance: -; j_gene: TRBJ2-1; CDR3aa: CASSLGQTYNEQFF; CDR3nt: TGCGCCAGCAGCCTTGGACAGACCTACAATGAGCAGTTCTTC
v_gene: TRBV10-1; d_gene: -; abundance: few; j_gene: TRBJ2-3; CDR3aa: CASSGPGASTDTQYF; CDR3nt: TGCGCCAGCAGTGGCCCAGGAGCCAGCACAGATACGCAGTATTTT
v_gene: TRBV9; d_gene: -; abundance: -; j_gene: TRBJ1-1; CDR3aa: CASSVGGIGNTEAFF; CDR3nt: TGTGCCAGCAGCGTAGGGGGCATTGGGAACACTGAAGCTTTCTTT
v_gene: TRBV11-1; d_gene: -; abundance: -; j_gene: TRBJ1-3; CDR3aa: CASSRGAGNTIYF; CDR3nt: TGTGCCAGCAGCCGGGGGGCCGGAAACACCATATATTTT
v_gene: TRBV18; d_gene: TRBD1; abundance: -; j_gene: TRBJ1-5; CDR3aa: CASSIGQDNQPQHF; CDR3nt: TGTGCCAGCTCAATAGGACAGGATAATCAGCCCCAGCATTTT
v_gene: TRBV6-5; d_gene: -; abundance: -; j_gene: TRBJ1-1; CDR3aa: CASSFRDMSTEAFF; CDR3nt: TGTGCCAGCAGTTTTAGGGATATGTCAACTGAAGCTTTCTTT
v_gene: TRBV11-3; d_gene: TRBD1; abundance: -; j_gene: TRBJ2-2; CDR3aa: CASSLDHSRGGNTGELFF; CDR3nt: TGTGCCAGCAGCTTAGATCATTCGAGAGGGGGCAACACCGGGGAGCTGTTTTTT
v_gene: TRBV4-1; d_gene: -; abundance: -; j_gene: TRBJ1-5; CDR3aa: CASSPTWTESNQPQHF; CDR3nt: TGCGCCAGCAGCCCTACCTGGACAGAGAGCAATCAGCCCCAGCATTTT
v_gene: TRBV2; d_gene: -; abundance: -; j_gene: TRBJ1-2; CDR3aa: CASNVGGPLGYTF; CDR3nt: TGTGCCAGCAACGTCGGCGGACCGTTGGGGTACACCTTC
v_gene: TRBV5-1; d_gene: -; abundance: -; j_gene: TRBJ1-1; CDR3aa: CASSFERRNTEAFF; CDR3nt: TGCGCCAGCAGCTTTGAACGGAGGAACACTGAAGCTTTCTTT
v_gene: TRBV10-3; d_gene: -; abundance: -; j_gene: TRBJ1-2; CDR3aa: CAITGGYGYTF; CDR3nt: TGTGCCATCACGGGGGGTTATGGCTACACCTTC
v_gene: TRBV19; d_gene: -; abundance: -; j_gene: TRBJ2-7; CDR3aa: CASSPRGHLYEQYF; CDR3nt: TGTGCCAGTAGTCCCCGGGGACACCTATACGAGCAGTACTTC
v_gene: TRBV7-9; d_gene: -; abundance: -; j_gene: TRBJ1-1; CDR3aa: CASSPQGLNTEAFF; CDR3nt: TGTGCCAGCAGCCCCCAGGGTCTGAACACTGAAGCTTTCTTT
v_gene: TRBV5-1; d_gene: TRBD2; abundance: -; j_gene: TRBJ2-7; CDR3aa: CASSSAGGTYEQYF; CDR3nt: TGCGCCAGCAGCTCAGCGGGGGGAACCTACGAGCAGTACTTC
v_gene: TRBV5-1; d_gene: -; abundance: -; j_gene: TRBJ1-4; CDR3aa: CASSLTGPATNEKLFF; CDR3nt: TGCGCCAGCAGCTTGACAGGCCCCGCAACTAATGAAAAACTGTTTTTT
v_gene: TRBV15; d_gene: TRBD1; abundance: -; j_gene: TRBJ2-7; CDR3aa: CATARDRGSYEQYF; CDR3nt: TGTGCCACTGCGAGGGACAGGGGCTCCTACGAGCAGTACTTC
v_gene: TRBV10-3; d_gene: TRBD1; abundance: -; j_gene: TRBJ2-4; CDR3aa: CAISSGTGGKNIQYF; CDR3nt: TGTGCCATCAGTTCCGGGACAGGGGGAAAAAACATTCAGTACTTC
v_gene: TRBV18; d_gene: -; abundance: -; j_gene: TRBJ1-3; CDR3aa: CASSPGQFVYF; CDR3nt: TGTGCCAGCTCACCTGGACAGTTCGTATATTTT
v_gene: TRBV19; d_gene: -; abundance: -; j_gene: TRBJ2-4; CDR3aa: CASSGAGLAKNIQYF; CDR3nt: TGTGCCAGTAGTGGGGCGGGACTAGCCAAAAACATTCAGTACTTC
v_gene: TRBV7-9; d_gene: -; abundance: -; j_gene: TRBJ1-4; CDR3aa: CASSLGQTITNEKLFF; CDR3nt: TGTGCCAGCAGCTTAGGACAGACCATAACTAATGAAAAACTGTTTTTT
v_gene: TRBV18; d_gene: -; abundance: -; j_gene: TRBJ1-1; CDR3aa: CASSPLSAGAGETEAFF; CDR3nt: TGTGCCAGCTCACCTTTATCGGCGGGGGCCGGTGAGACTGAAGCTTTCTTT
v_gene: TRBV5-1; d_gene: TRBD1; abundance: -; j_gene: TRBJ1-5; CDR3aa: CASSLTGVHNQPQHF; CDR3nt: TGCGCCAGCAGCTTGACAGGGGTCCACAATCAGCCCCAGCATTTT